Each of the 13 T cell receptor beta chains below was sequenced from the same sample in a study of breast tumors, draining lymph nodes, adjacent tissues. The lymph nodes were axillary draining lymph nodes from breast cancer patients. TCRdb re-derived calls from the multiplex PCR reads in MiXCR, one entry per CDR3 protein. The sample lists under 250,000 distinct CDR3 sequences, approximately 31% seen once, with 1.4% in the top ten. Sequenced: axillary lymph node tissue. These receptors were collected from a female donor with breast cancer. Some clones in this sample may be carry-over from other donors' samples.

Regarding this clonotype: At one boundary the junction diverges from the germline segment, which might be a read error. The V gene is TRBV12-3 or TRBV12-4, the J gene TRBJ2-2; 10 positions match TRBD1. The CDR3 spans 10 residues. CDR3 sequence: CASRPGQGIF. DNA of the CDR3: TGTGCCAGCAGGCCGGGACAGGGGATTTTT.

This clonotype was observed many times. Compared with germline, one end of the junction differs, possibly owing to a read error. CDR3 nucleotides: TGTGCCAGCAAACAGTACGGCACAAATACGCAGTATTTT. Its protein is CASKQYGTNTQYF. The J gene is TRBJ2-3, the V gene TRBV6-5; no reliable D call. This CDR3 region has 13 residues. Germline V lookup: CDR1 MNHEY, CDR2 SVGAGI.

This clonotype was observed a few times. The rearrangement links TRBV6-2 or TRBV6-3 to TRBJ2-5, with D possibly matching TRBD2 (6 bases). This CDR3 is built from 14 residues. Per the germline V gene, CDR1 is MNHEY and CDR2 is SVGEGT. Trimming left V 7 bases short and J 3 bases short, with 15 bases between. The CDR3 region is CASNHRGGEETQYF. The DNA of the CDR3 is TGTGCCAGCAACCACCGAGGAGGGGAAGAGACCCAGTACTTC.

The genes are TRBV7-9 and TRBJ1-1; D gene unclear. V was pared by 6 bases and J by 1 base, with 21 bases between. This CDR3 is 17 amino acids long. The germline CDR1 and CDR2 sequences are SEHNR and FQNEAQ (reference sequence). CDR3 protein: CASSTKGEVRKNTEAFF. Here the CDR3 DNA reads TGTGCCAGCAGTACAAAGGGCGAAGTTAGGAAGAACACTGAAGCTTTCTTT.

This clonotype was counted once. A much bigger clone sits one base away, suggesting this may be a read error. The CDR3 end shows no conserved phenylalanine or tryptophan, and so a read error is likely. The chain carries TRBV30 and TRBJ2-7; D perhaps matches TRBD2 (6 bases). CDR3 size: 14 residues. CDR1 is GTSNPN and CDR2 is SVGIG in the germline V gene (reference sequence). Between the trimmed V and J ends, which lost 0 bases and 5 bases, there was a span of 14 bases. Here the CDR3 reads CAWSVGGEEHEQYY. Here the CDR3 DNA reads TGTGCCTGGAGTGTGGGGGGAGAAGAGCACGAGCAGTACTAC.

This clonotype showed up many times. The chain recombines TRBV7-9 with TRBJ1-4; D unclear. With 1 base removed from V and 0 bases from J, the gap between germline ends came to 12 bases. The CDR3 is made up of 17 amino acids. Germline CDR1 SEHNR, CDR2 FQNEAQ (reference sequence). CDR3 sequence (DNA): TGTGCCAGCAGCTTAGAGCTCAACCCCGCAACTAATGAAAAACTGTTTTTT. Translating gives CASSLELNPATNEKLFF.

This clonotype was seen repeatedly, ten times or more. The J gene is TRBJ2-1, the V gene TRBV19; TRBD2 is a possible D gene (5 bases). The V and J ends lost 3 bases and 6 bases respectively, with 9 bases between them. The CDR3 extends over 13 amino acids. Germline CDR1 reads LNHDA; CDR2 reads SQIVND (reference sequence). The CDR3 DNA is TGTGCCAGTAGTATGCGGGTCTTCAATGAGCAGTTCTTC. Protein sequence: CASSMRVFNEQFF.

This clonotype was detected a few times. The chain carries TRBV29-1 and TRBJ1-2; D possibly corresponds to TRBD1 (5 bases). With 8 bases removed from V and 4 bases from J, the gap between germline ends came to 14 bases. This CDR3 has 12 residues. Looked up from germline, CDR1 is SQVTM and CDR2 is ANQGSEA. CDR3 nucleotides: TGCAGCTTGATGGGGGAGGTCTATGGCTACACCTTC. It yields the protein CSLMGEVYGYTF.

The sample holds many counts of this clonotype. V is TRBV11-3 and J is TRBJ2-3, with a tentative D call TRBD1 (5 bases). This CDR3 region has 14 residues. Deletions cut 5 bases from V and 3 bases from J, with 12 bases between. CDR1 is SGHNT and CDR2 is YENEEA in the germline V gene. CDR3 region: CASSPRVATDTQYF. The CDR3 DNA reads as TGTGCCAGCAGCCCCAGGGTTGCTACAGATACGCAGTATTTT.

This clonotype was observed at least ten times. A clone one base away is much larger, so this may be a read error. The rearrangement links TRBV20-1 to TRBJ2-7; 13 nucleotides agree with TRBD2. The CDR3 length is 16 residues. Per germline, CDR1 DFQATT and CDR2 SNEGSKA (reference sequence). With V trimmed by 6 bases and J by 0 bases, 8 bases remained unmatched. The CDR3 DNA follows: TGCAGTGCCTCGACCGGGACTAGCGGGACCTCCTACGAGCAGTACTTC. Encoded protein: CSASTGTSGTSYEQYF.

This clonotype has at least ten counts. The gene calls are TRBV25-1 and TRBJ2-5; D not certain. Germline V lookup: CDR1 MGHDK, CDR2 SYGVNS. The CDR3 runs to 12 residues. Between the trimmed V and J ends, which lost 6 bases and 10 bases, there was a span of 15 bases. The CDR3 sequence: CASSREYGRQYF. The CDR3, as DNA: TGTGCCAGCAGCCGAGAGTATGGACGCCAGTACTTC.

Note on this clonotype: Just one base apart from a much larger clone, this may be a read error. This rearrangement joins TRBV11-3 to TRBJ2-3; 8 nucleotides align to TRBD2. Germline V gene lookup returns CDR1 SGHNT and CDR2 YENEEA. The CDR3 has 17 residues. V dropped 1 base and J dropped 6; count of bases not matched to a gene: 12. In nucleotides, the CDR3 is TGTGCCAGCAGCTTAGGGAGCAGCGGGGGATTGGCTGATACGCAGTATTTT. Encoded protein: CASSLGSSGGLADTQYF.

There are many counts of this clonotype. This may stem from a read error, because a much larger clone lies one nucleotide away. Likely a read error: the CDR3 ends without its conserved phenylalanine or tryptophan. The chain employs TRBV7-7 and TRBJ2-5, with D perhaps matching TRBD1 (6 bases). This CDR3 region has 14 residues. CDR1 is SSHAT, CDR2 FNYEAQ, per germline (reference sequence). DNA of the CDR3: TGTGCTAGCAGCTTAAGTGCAGGGGAAGAGACCCAGTACCTC. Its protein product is CASSLSAGEETQYL.